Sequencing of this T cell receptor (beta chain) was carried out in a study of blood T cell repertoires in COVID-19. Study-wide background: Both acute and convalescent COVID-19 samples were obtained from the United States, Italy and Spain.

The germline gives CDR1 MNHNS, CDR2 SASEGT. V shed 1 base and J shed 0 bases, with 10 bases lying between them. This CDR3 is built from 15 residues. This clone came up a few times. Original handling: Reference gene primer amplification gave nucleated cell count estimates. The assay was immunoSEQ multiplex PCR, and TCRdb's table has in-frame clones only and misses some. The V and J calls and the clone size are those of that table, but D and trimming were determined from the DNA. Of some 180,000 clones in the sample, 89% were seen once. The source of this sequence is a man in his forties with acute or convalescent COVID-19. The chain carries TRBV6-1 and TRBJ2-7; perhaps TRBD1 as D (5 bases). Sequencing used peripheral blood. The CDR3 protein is CASSEGGMSSYEQYF. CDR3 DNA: TGTGCCAGCAGTGAAGGGGGCATGAGCTCCTACGAGCAGTACTTC.